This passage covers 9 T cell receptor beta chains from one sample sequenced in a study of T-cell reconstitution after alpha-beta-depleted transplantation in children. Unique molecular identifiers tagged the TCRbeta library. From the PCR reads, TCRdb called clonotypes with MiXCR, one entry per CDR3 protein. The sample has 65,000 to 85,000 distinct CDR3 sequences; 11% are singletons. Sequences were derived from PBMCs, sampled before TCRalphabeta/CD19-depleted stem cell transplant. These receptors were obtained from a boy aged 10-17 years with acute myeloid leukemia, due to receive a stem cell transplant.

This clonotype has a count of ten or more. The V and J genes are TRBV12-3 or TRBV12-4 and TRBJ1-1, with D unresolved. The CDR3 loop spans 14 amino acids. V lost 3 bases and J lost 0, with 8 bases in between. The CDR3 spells CASSFKGLNTEAFF. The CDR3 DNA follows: TGTGCCAGCAGTTTCAAAGGCTTGAACACTGAAGCTTTCTTT.

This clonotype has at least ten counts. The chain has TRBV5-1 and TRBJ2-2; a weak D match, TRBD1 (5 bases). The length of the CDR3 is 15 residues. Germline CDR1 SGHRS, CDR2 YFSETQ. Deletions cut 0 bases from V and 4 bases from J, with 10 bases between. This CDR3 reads CASSLAGAPTGELFF. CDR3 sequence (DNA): TGCGCCAGCAGCTTGGCTGGGGCCCCCACCGGGGAGCTGTTTTTT.

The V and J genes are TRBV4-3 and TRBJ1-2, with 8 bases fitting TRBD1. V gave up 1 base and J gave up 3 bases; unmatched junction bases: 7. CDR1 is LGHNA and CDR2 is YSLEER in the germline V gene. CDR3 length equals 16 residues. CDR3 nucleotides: TGCGCCAGCAGCCAAGTCCACAGGGGGAGCGACTATGGCTACACCTTC. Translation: CASSQVHRGSDYGYTF.

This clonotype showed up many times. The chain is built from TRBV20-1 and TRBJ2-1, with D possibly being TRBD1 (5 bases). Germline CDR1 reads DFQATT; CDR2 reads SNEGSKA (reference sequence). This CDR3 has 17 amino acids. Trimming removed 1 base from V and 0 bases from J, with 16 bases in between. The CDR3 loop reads CSARGRRGIGSYNEQFF. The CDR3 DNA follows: TGCAGTGCTAGAGGCCGAAGGGGAATCGGCTCCTACAATGAGCAGTTCTTC.

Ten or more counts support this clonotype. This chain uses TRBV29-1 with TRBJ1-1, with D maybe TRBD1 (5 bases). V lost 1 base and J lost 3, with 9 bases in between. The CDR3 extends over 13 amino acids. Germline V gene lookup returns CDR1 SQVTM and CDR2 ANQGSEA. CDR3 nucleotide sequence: TGCAGCGTTGAAGTTCTCAGGGACACTGAAGCTTTCTTT. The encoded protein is CSVEVLRDTEAFF.

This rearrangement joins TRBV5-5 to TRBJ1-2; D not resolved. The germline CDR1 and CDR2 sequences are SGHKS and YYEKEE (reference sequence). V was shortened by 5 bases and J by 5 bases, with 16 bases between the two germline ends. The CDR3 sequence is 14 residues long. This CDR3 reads CASRPPRGGYGYTF. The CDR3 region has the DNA TGTGCCAGCAGACCGCCACGGGGAGGGTATGGCTACACCTTC.

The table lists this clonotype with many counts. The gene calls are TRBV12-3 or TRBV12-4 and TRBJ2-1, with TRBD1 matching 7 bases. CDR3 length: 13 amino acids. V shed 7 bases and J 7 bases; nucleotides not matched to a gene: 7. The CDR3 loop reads CASNHRGGNEQFF. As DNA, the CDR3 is TGTGCCAGCAACCACAGGGGTGGGAATGAGCAGTTCTTC.

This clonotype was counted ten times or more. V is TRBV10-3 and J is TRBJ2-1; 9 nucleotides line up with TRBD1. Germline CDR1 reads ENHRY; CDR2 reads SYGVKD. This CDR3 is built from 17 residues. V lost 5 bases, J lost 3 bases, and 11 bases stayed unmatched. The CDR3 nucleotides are TGTGCCATCAGTTTCAAGGACAGGGGAGCCTACTACAATGAGCAGTTCTTC. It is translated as CAISFKDRGAYYNEQFF.

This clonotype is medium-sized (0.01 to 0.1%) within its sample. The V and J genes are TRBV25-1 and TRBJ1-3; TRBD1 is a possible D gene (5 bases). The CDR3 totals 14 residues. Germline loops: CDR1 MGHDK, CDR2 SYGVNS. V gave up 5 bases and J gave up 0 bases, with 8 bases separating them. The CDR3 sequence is CASSSGLSGNTIYF. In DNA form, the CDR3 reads TGTGCCAGCAGTTCAGGGCTCTCTGGAAACACCATATATTTT.